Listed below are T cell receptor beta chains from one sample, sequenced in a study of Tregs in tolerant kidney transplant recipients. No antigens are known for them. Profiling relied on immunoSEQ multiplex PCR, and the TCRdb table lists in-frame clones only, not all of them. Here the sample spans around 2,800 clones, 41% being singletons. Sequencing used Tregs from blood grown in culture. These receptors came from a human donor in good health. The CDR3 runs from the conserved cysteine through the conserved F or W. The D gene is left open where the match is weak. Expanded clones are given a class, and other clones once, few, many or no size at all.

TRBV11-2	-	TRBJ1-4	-	CASSLGYGAAGNEKLFF	TGTGCCAGCAGCCTCGGATATGGGGCCGCCGGGAATGAAAAACTGTTTTTT
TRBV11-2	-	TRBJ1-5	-	CASSLAGANQPQHF	TGTGCCAGCAGCTTAGCCGGGGCAAATCAGCCCCAGCATTTT
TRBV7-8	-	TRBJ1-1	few	CASRRAGTEAFF	TGTGCCAGCAGGAGGGCAGGGACTGAAGCTTTCTTT
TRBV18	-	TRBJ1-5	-	CASSPKGGQPQHF	TGTGCCAGCTCACCCAAGGGGGGGCAGCCCCAGCATTTT
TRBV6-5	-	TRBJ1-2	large	CASSRLGYGYTF	TGTGCCAGCAGTAGATTGGGCTATGGCTACACCTTC
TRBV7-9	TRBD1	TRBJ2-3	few	CASSYPNRGARDTQYF	TGTGCCAGCAGCTACCCCAACAGGGGGGCTAGAGATACGCAGTATTTT
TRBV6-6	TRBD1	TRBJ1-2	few	CASRLGQGGIYGYTF	TGTGCCAGCAGACTAGGACAGGGGGGAATCTATGGCTACACCTTC
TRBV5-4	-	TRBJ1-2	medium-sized	CASSVRMNYGYTF	TGTGCCAGCAGCGTCAGGATGAACTATGGCTACACCTTC
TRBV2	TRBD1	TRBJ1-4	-	CASSLKQGISEKLFF	TGTGCCAGCAGTTTGAAACAGGGGATAAGTGAAAAACTGTTTTTT
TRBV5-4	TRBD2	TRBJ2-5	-	CASSSKLAGEETQYF	TGTGCCAGCAGCAGCAAACTAGCGGGAGAAGAGACCCAGTACTTC
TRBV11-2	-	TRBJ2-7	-	CASSLDWDTVSYEQYF	TGTGCCAGCAGCTTAGATTGGGACACCGTCTCCTACGAGCAGTACTTC
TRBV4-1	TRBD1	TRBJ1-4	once	CASSQANGQVNNEKLFF	TGCGCCAGCAGCCAAGCTAACGGACAGGTTAATAATGAAAAACTGTTTTTT
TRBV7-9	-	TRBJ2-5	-	CASSANSRWGETQYF	TGTGCCAGCAGCGCCAACTCGAGATGGGGAGAGACCCAGTACTTC
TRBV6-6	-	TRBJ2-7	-	CASSLLDGFLREQYF	TGTGCCAGCAGTTTGCTCGACGGGTTCCTACGGGAGCAGTACTTC
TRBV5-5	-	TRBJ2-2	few	CASSLAASAGELFF	TGTGCCAGCAGCTTGGCCGCCAGCGCCGGGGAGCTGTTTTTT
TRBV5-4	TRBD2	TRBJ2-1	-	CASSSGTSGRGYNEQFF	TGTGCCAGCAGCTCCGGGACTAGCGGGAGGGGATACAATGAGCAGTTCTTC
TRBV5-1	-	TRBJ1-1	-	CASSLQEHTEAFF	TGCGCCAGCAGCTTACAGGAGCACACTGAAGCTTTCTTT
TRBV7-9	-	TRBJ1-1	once	CASSFDSNTEAFF	TGTGCCAGCAGCTTCGACAGCAACACTGAAGCTTTCTTT
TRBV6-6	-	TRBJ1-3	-	CASSYGRSGNTIYF	TGTGCCAGCAGTTACGGCCGGTCCGGAAACACCATATATTTT
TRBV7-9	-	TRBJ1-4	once	CASSLGYGVQAYEKLFF	TGTGCCAGCAGTCTGGGATATGGAGTACAGGCGTACGAAAAACTGTTTTTT
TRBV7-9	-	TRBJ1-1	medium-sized	CASRLTGAGTEAFF	TGTGCCAGCAGATTGACGGGGGCCGGCACTGAAGCTTTCTTT
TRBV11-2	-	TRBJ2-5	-	CASSHLRARETQYF	TGTGCCAGCAGCCACCTACGAGCTCGAGAGACCCAGTACTTC
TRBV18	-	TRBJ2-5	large	CASSPRQETQYF	TGTGCCAGCTCACCCCGCCAAGAGACCCAGTACTTC
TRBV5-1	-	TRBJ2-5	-	CASSFGSGQETQYF	TGCGCCAGCAGCTTTGGTAGCGGCCAAGAGACCCAGTACTTC
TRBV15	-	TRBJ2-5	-	CATSAGDGKETQYF	TGTGCCACCAGCGCCGGGGACGGAAAAGAGACCCAGTACTTC
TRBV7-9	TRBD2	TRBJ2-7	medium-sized	CASSRGHGGSYEQYF	TGTGCCAGCAGCCGCGGACATGGCGGGAGCTACGAGCAGTACTTC
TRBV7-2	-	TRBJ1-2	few	CASSAQPRGVLGYTF	TGTGCCAGCAGCGCCCAGCCAAGGGGGGTGTTAGGCTACACCTTC
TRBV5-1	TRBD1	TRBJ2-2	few	CASSPLSGTGTGELFF	TGCGCCAGCAGCCCACTTTCCGGGACAGGTACCGGGGAGCTGTTTTTT
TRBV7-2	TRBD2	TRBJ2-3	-	CASSLAALAGGTDTQYF	TGTGCCAGCAGCTTAGCGGCCCTAGCGGGGGGAACAGATACGCAGTATTTT
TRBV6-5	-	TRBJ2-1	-	CASSRTTYNEQFF	TGTGCCAGCAGTCGGACCACCTACAATGAGCAGTTCTTC
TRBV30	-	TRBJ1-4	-	CAWRGEGTKLFF	TGTGCCTGGAGGGGGGAGGGGACGAAACTGTTTTTT
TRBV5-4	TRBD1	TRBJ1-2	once	CASSPTGGPGYTF	TGTGCCAGCAGTCCGACAGGGGGCCCTGGCTACACCTTC
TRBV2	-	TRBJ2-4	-	CASSETWAKNIQYF	TGTGCCAGCAGTGAAACGTGGGCCAAAAACATTCAGTACTTC
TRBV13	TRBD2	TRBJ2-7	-	CASSLPSGSFYEQYF	TGTGCCAGCAGCTTACCGAGCGGGAGTTTCTACGAGCAGTACTTC
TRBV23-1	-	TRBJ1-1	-	CASSQVAQMNTEAFF	TGCGCCAGCAGTCAAGTAGCACAGATGAACACTGAAGCTTTCTTT
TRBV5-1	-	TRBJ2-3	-	CASSFTDTQYF	TGCGCCAGCAGCTTCACAGATACGCAGTATTTT
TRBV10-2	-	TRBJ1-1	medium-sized	CASSPAGNTEAFF	TGCGCCAGCAGCCCGGCGGGGAACACTGAAGCTTTCTTT
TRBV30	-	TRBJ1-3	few	CAWISAGNTIYF	TGTGCCTGGATCTCGGCCGGAAACACCATATATTTT
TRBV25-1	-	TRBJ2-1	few	CASSGLQEQFF	TGTGCCAGCAGTGGTCTACAGGAGCAGTTCTTC
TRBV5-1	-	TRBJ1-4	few	CASRRGPNEKLFF	TGCGCCAGCAGACGAGGACCTAATGAAAAACTGTTTTTT
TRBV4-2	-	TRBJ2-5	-	CASSQDQGPRSQYF	TGTGCCAGCAGCCAAGATCAGGGACCTAGGTCCCAGTACTTC
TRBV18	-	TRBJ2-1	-	CASSPHGNEQFF	TGTGCCAGCTCACCACATGGCAATGAGCAGTTCTTC
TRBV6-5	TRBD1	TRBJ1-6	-	CASSYSWDRHSPLHF	TGTGCCAGCAGTTATAGTTGGGACAGACATTCACCCCTCCACTTT
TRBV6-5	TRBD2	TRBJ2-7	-	CASSYLASGSYEQYF	TGTGCCAGCAGTTACTTGGCTAGCGGGAGTTACGAGCAGTACTTC
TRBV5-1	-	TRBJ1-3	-	CASSLEAGSGNTIYF	TGCGCCAGCAGCTTGGAGGCAGGCTCTGGAAACACCATATATTTT
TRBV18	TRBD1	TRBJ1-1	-	CASSPGQGRTEAFF	TGTGCCAGCTCACCGGGACAGGGGAGGACTGAAGCTTTCTTT
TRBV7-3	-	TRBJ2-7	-	CASSLARYTYEQYF	TGTGCCAGCAGCTTAGCAAGGTATACCTACGAGCAGTACTTC
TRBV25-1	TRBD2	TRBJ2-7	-	CASGTSQTYEQYF	TGTGCCAGCGGGACTAGCCAAACCTACGAGCAGTACTTC
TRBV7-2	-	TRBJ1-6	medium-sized	CASSLAGVLYNSPLHF	TGTGCCAGCAGCTTGGCAGGGGTCCTTTATAATTCACCCCTCCACTTT
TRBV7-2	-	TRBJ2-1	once	CASSLEFSSGNEQFF	TGTGCCAGCAGCTTAGAGTTCTCCTCCGGCAATGAGCAGTTCTTC
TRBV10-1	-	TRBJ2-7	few	CASKQGEVEQYF	TGCGCCAGCAAACAGGGAGAGGTCGAGCAGTACTTC
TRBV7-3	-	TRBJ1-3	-	CASSVTGLYSGNTIYF	TGTGCCAGCAGCGTGACAGGACTTTACTCTGGAAACACCATATATTTT
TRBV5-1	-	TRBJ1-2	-	CASSSGGDNGYTF	TGCGCCAGCAGCTCTGGCGGGGATAATGGCTACACCTTC
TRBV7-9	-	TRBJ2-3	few	CASSFPRGGTQYF	TGTGCCAGCAGCTTTCCTAGGGGGGGTACGCAGTATTTT
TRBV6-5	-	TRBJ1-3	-	CASSYLSTGRGNTIYF	TGTGCCAGCAGTTATCTTTCCACAGGGAGGGGGAACACCATATATTTT